The source of this T cell receptor (beta chain) is a study of T cell responses to AZD1222 COVID-19 vaccine. Only in-frame clones appear in the TCRdb table, and some are missing; sequencing was by immunoSEQ multiplex PCR. The sample yields about 97,000 clones, over 75% seen once. Concerning this clone: The antigen is undetermined.

This CDR3 region has 12 residues. Germline CDR1 is SGHTA and CDR2 is FQGTGA. The V end was cut by 2 bases, the J end by 5 bases, with 4 bases between. Study-wide findings and caveats: Reportedly, close to half of spike-specific TCRs are directed against unmutated variant regions.

This clonotype was sampled from an adult in good health. The J gene is TRBJ2-1, the V gene TRBV7-3, with D unclear. The specimen comprised peripheral blood, sampled on day 0 of AZD1222 vaccination. Written as DNA, the CDR3 is TGTGCCAGCAGCTTACACCACAATGAGCAGTTCTTC. This encodes CASSLHHNEQFF.